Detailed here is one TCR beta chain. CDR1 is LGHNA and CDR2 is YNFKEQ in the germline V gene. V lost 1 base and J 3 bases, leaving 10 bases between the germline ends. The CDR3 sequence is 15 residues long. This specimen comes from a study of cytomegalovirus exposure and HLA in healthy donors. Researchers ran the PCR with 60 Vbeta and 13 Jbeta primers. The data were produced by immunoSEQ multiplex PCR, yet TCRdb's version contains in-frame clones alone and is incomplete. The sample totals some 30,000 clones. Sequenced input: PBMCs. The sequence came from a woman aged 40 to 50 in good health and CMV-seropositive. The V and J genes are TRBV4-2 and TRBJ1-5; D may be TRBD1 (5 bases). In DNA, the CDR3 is TGTGCCAGCAGCCAAGTGGGGGGAGTCAATCAGCCCCAGCATTTT. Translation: CASSQVGGVNQPQHF.